These 32 T cell receptor beta chains were all obtained from the same sample, sequenced in a study of cytomegalovirus exposure and HLA in healthy donors (dated by TCRdb to 2016 to 2017). Receptor amplification or capture employed the immunoSEQ multiplex PCR assay. The multiplex PCR relied on a mix of 60 forward primers for TCR Vbeta segments and 13 reverse primers for TCR Jbeta segments. The table was pulled from immuneACCESS by TCRdb, which kept in-frame rearrangements only. Such tables lose some clones; where checked, under half of the loss comes from unresolved V genes, and the rest has no known cause. The sample records some 87,000 clones, 79% of which are singletons. The ten largest make up about 20% of the sample. The sample taken for sequencing was PBMCs. These receptors all stem from a woman aged 40-49 years in good health and CMV-seropositive.

The rearrangement uses TRBV21-1 and TRBJ1-2; TRBD1, the table's D call, lacks a check against the DNA. TRBV21-1 is a pseudogene. CDR3 size: 16 residues. The CDR3 DNA follows: TGTGCCAGCAGCAAATCTCGGCCAGGGGGAAGGTCTGGCTACACCTTC. It yields the protein CASSKSRPGGRSGYTF.

V gene TRBV5-1 combines with J gene TRBJ2-1; D is possibly TRBD1 (6 bases). This CDR3 contains 17 residues. V lost 0 bases and J lost 3, with 16 bases in between. Germline V gene sequence: CDR1 SGHRS, CDR2 YFSETQ. The CDR3 region has the DNA TGCGCCAGCAGCTTGGGCCCTTCCGGGACAAGCTACAATGAGCAGTTCTTC. Its translation is CASSLGPSGTSYNEQFF.

J is TRBJ1-2 and V is TRBV27, with a possible D match to TRBD1 (6 bases). CDR1 is MNHEY and CDR2 is SMNVEV in the germline V gene (reference sequence). V dropped 2 bases and J dropped 3 bases, with 10 bases sitting between them. The CDR3 length is 14 residues. The CDR3 here is CASSLQGRDYGYTF. CDR3 nucleotide sequence: TGTGCCAGCAGTTTACAGGGGAGGGACTATGGCTACACCTTC.

This sequence joins TRBV6-5 and TRBJ2-3, with unresolved D. From germline, CDR1 is MNHEY and CDR2 SVGAGI. The CDR3 totals 15 residues. The ends were cut back, 2 bases at V and 0 bases at J, with 9 bases in the middle. The CDR3: CASSYAVSSTDTQYF. In nucleotides, the CDR3 is TGTGCCAGCAGTTACGCAGTTTCTAGCACAGATACGCAGTATTTT.

The V gene is TRBV4-2, the J gene TRBJ2-7, with 13 bases that match TRBD2. The CDR3 consists of 15 residues. Germline values: CDR1 LGHNA, CDR2 YNFKEQ. The V and J ends lost 1 base and 6 bases, in that order; junction bases with no gene match: 3. This CDR3 reads CASSQGTSGSSEQYF. The CDR3 DNA follows: TGTGCCAGCAGCCAAGGGACTAGCGGGAGTAGCGAGCAGTACTTC.

V and J are TRBV30 and TRBJ2-7; 8 bases agree with TRBD1. The CDR3 has 13 residues. Germline V lookup: CDR1 GTSNPN, CDR2 SVGIG (reference sequence). CDR3 DNA: TGTGTCCTAGAACAGGGGGTCCCTGGCGAGCAGTACTTC. Translation gives CVLEQGVPGEQYF.

The chain has TRBV5-1 and TRBJ1-5, with 9 bases fitting TRBD1. The ends lost 4 bases at V and 0 bases at J; junction bases unmatched: 8. Germline V gene data show CDR1 as SGHRS and CDR2 as YFSETQ. The CDR3 totals 17 residues. The CDR3 loop reads CASSRDREGYSNQPQHF. In nucleotides, the CDR3 is TGCGCCAGCAGCCGGGACAGGGAGGGGTATAGCAATCAGCCCCAGCATTTT.

CDR3 sequence reads: CASSFPGRDFKPNQPQHF. CDR3 sequence (DNA): TGTGCCAGCAGCTTTCCAGGCCGGGATTTCAAACCTAATCAGCCCCAGCATTTT. The chain recombines TRBV5-7 with TRBJ1-5; no clear D. TRBV5-7 is annotated as an ORF whose role is uncertain. The V and J ends lost 2 bases and 4 bases respectively, with 22 bases between them. The CDR3 consists of 18 residues.

The rearrangement links TRBV4-1 to TRBJ2-2; D is perhaps TRBD2 (6 bases). This CDR3 contains 17 residues. CDR1 MGHRA and CDR2 YSYEKL come from the germline V gene. V lost 4 bases and J lost 0, with 15 bases in between. For the CDR3, the DNA is TGCGCCAGCAGCCCGAGCGGGCGCGTTTCGAACACCGGGGAGCTGTTTTTT. This translates into CASSPSGRVSNTGELFF.

The V and J genes are TRBV14 and TRBJ2-5, with D tentatively TRBD2 (6 bases). Trimming stripped 6 bases from V and 1 base from J, with 12 bases between. Germline CDR1 SGHDN, CDR2 FVKESK. This CDR3 has 14 amino acids. The CDR3 DNA reads TGTGCCAGCAGTAGGGGACTGCTCCAAGAGACCCAGTACTTC. The encoded protein is CASSRGLLQETQYF.

The gene calls are TRBV7-9 and TRBJ1-2, with TRBD1 matching 11 bases. CDR3 length: 16 residues. Germline assignment: CDR1 SEHNR and CDR2 FQNEAQ (reference sequence). Losses at the gene ends were 2 bases for V and 4 bases for J; bases not matched to a gene: 6. Here the CDR3 DNA reads TGTGCCAGCAGCTTACTTGGGACAGGGGGTGGCTATGGCTACACCTTC. Translation gives CASSLLGTGGGYGYTF.

The CDR3 region has the DNA TGCAGCGTTGAGGGACTAGCGGGGTACGAGCAGTACTTC. It specifies CSVEGLAGYEQYF. J is TRBJ2-7 and V is TRBV29-1, with TRBD2 identical over 13 bases. The CDR3 length is 13 residues. CDR1 and CDR2 from the germline V gene are SQVTM and ANQGSEA. Trimming at V came to 3 bases and at J to 4 bases, leaving 0 bases not matched to a gene.

This clone has only one observation. The V call is TRBV5-1, the J call TRBJ1-4; no clear D. V was shortened by 0 bases and J by 7 bases, with 13 bases between the two germline ends. The CDR3 covers 15 residues. Germline assignment: CDR1 SGHRS and CDR2 YFSETQ. The CDR3 spells CASSLAKERSEKLFF. DNA of the CDR3: TGCGCCAGCAGCTTGGCCAAGGAAAGGAGTGAAAAACTGTTTTTT.

The chain is built from TRBV20-1 and TRBJ1-1; D might be TRBD1 (6 bases). The germline V gene has CDR1 DFQATT and CDR2 SNEGSKA (reference sequence). Trimming removed 6 bases from V and 10 bases from J, with 12 bases in between. The CDR3 totals 10 residues. In nucleotides, the CDR3 is TGCAGTGCCCGGTCAGGGGTAGCTTTCTTT. This sequence encodes CSARSGVAFF.

This chain connects TRBV6-1 to TRBJ2-1; a weak D match, TRBD2 (5 bases). The ends were cut back, 1 base at V and 0 bases at J, with 7 bases in the middle. Germline CDR1 and CDR2: MNHNS and SASEGT. There are 15 residues in the CDR3. CDR3 DNA sequence: TGTGCCAGCAGTGAAGAAGGGAGCTCCTACAATGAGCAGTTCTTC. Its translation is CASSEEGSSYNEQFF.

The chain has TRBV19 and TRBJ2-7, with unresolved D. CDR3 size: 16 residues. Germline assignment: CDR1 LNHDA and CDR2 SQIVND (reference sequence). V was trimmed by 11 bases and J by 1 base, leaving 24 bases between them. The CDR3 region is CAAASPSRRTSYEQYF. CDR3 DNA sequence: TGTGCCGCCGCGAGCCCTTCGAGAAGAACGTCCTACGAGCAGTACTTC.

V and J are TRBV30 and TRBJ1-6; D is uncertain. The CDR3 extends over 13 amino acids. CDR1 is GTSNPN and CDR2 is SVGIG in the germline V gene (reference sequence). V gave up 1 base and J gave up 4 bases, with 5 bases separating them. The chain's CDR3 is CAWSEQYNSPLHF. The CDR3 DNA follows: TGTGCCTGGAGTGAACAGTATAATTCACCCCTCCACTTT.

This sequence joins TRBV4-2 and TRBJ2-1; 8 nucleotides align to TRBD2. There are 21 residues in the CDR3. With 0 bases clipped from V and 1 base from J, the junction kept 17 bases outside the gene matches. Germline V CDR1 and CDR2: LGHNA, YNFKEQ. The CDR3 is CASSQDLGSGAVRASYNEQFF. The CDR3 region has the DNA TGTGCCAGCAGCCAAGATCTCGGTAGCGGGGCCGTTAGGGCATCCTACAATGAGCAGTTCTTC.

The chain combines TRBV7-9 with TRBJ2-5; 7 bases map to TRBD2. This CDR3 spans 15 amino acids. The J segment lost 4 bases and the V segment lost 1 base, leaving 6 bases of the junction unmatched. CDR1 and CDR2 (germline): SEHNR, FQNEAQ (reference sequence). The CDR3 DNA reads as TGTGCCAGCAGCTTAGTATTCGGGGAGGGAGAGACCCAGTACTTC. Translation gives CASSLVFGEGETQYF.

CDR3 protein: CASSSDSSNQPQHF. DNA of the CDR3: TGTGCCAGCAGCTCCGACTCTTCAAATCAGCCCCAGCATTTT. V is TRBV7-9 and J is TRBJ1-5; D gene unclear. The CDR3 is 14 amino acids. The germline V gene has CDR1 SEHNR and CDR2 FQNEAQ (reference sequence). V was pared by 4 bases and J by 4 bases, with 11 bases between.

The rearrangement uses TRBV29-1 and TRBJ2-3; D possibly corresponds to TRBD2 (6 bases). Germline V CDR1 and CDR2: SQVTM, ANQGSEA. V was cut by 7 bases and J by 4 bases, with 15 bases left in between. This CDR3 is built from 13 residues. CDR3: CSGQRVESDTQYF. CDR3 DNA sequence: TGCAGCGGCCAGCGGGTGGAATCAGATACGCAGTATTTT.

The chain joins TRBV6-5 to TRBJ2-2; 7 nucleotides line up with TRBD1. Germline values: CDR1 MNHEY, CDR2 SVGAGI. Germline trimming cut 7 bases from V and 4 bases from J; bases unmatched to any gene: 3. The CDR3 is 13 amino acids. For the CDR3, the DNA is TGTGCCAGCATGTACAGGGGCACCGGGGAGCTGTTTTTT. Amino acid sequence: CASMYRGTGELFF.

Written as DNA, the CDR3 is TGTGCCAGCAGCTTGGCAAAATCCGGGACAGGGAACTATGGCTACACCTTC. It is translated as CASSLAKSGTGNYGYTF. The gene calls are TRBV27 and TRBJ1-2; 9 nucleotides match TRBD1. CDR1 MNHEY and CDR2 SMNVEV come from the germline V gene (reference sequence). Trimming removed 6 bases from V and 2 bases from J; junction bases left unmatched: 13. The CDR3 contains 17 residues.

This chain connects TRBV29-1 to TRBJ1-1; tentatively, D is TRBD1 (5 bases). The V gene's germline CDR1 is SQVTM and CDR2 ANQGSEA. Trimming left V 6 bases short and J 5 bases short, with 19 bases between. CDR3 length: 14 amino acids. The CDR3 region is CSVQKGWSLTEAFF. The CDR3 DNA is TGCAGCGTACAAAAGGGGTGGTCCTTGACTGAAGCTTTCTTT.

Only a few counts were recorded for this clone. The chain links TRBV27 to TRBJ1-4; D gene unclear. CDR1 is MNHEY, CDR2 SMNVEV, per germline (reference sequence). V shed 2 bases and J shed 8 bases, with 15 bases lying between them. The CDR3 consists of 15 residues. CDR3 DNA: TGTGCCAGCAGTTTAAATCGTGGCTTCAACGAAAAACTGTTTTTT. Its translation: CASSLNRGFNEKLFF.

This clone was detected only a few times. The chain uses TRBV5-8 and TRBJ1-1; D is uncertain. V was shortened by 2 bases and J by 3 bases, with 5 bases between the two germline ends. The CDR3 is 12 amino acids. Germline V gene lookup returns CDR1 SGHTS and CDR2 YDEGEE. DNA of the CDR3: TGTGCCAGCAGCTTTCGGTACACTGAAGCTTTCTTT. It yields the protein CASSFRYTEAFF. Based on the CDR3 plus reference TRBV5-8 and TRBJ1-1, the full variable domain is EAGVTQSPTHLIKTRGQQATLRCSPISGHTSVYWYQQALGLGLQFLLWYDEGEERNRGNFPPRFSGRQFPNYSSELNVNALELEDSALYLCASSFRYTEAFFGQGTRLTVV.

In its sample, this clone was seen a few times. The chain joins TRBV6-1 to TRBJ1-2, with D possibly being TRBD1 (5 bases). CDR3 length: 14 residues. The V end lost 6 bases, the J end lost 1 base, and 12 bases lay between the germline ends. The germline V gene encodes CDR1 MNHNS and CDR2 SASEGT. DNA of the CDR3: TGTGCCAGCAGGGAGGGGAGTGGTAACTATGGCTACACCTTC. Encoded protein: CASREGSGNYGYTF.

V usage is TRBV5-5 and J usage is TRBJ2-7, with D maybe TRBD2 (6 bases). The germline V and J ends were trimmed by 2 bases and 4 bases, with 16 bases remaining between them. The germline V gene encodes CDR1 SGHKS and CDR2 YYEKEE (reference sequence). The CDR3 sequence is 15 residues long. The CDR3 DNA sequence: TGTGCCAGCAGCTTAATTGGGGGGAGCGCGTACGAGCAGTACTTC. Amino acids: CASSLIGGSAYEQYF.

There are a few counts of this clone. The chain couples TRBV29-1 to TRBJ1-2; a possible D gene is TRBD1 (5 bases). V lost 7 bases and J lost 7, with 16 bases in between. The CDR3 length is 12 residues. Germline V lookup: CDR1 SQVTM, CDR2 ANQGSEA. For the CDR3, the DNA is TGCAGCGACCGGGGTCCCGGGGGTGGCTACACCTTC. Amino acids: CSDRGPGGGYTF.

The V call is TRBV27, the J call TRBJ2-1; the D gene is possibly TRBD1 (6 bases). V was pared by 6 bases and J by 4 bases, with 13 bases between. Germline V lookup: CDR1 MNHEY, CDR2 SMNVEV (reference sequence). This CDR3 contains 14 residues. The CDR3 region is CASRRGGGYNEQFF. The CDR3 DNA is TGTGCCAGCAGAAGAGGGGGTGGATACAATGAGCAGTTCTTC.

The V gene is TRBV30, the J gene TRBJ1-6; 7 bases match TRBD1. In germline, CDR1 is GTSNPN, CDR2 SVGIG (reference sequence). The CDR3 is made up of 15 amino acids. The trim removed 0 bases at V and 9 bases at J, leaving 8 bases unmatched. CDR3 nucleotides: TGTGCCTGGAGTGTGAGGGACAGACGCGCTTCACCCCTCCACTTT. Protein product: CAWSVRDRRASPLHF.

The chain carries TRBV30 and TRBJ1-5; a weak D match, TRBD1 (6 bases). The CDR3 runs 15 residues. The V end lost 3 bases, the J end lost 0 bases, and 12 bases lay between the germline ends. Germline CDR1 GTSNPN, CDR2 SVGIG (reference sequence). CDR3 DNA sequence: TGTGCCTGGAGCCAAGGGGGTTATAGCAATCAGCCCCAGCATTTT. Amino acid sequence: CAWSQGGYSNQPQHF.